This T cell receptor (beta chain) derives from a study of blood T cell repertoires in COVID-19 (TCRdb year 2020). About the investigation overall: Collaborator samples came from the United States, Italy and Spain and covered acute and convalescent phases of COVID-19. The samples were drawn from the first 160 participants of the ongoing ImmuneRACE study and from 1,200 or so subjects provided by 6 global collaborators. Where available, HLA class I and class II types were obtained from metadata supplied by the sample provider rather than from assay-based typing. Sample metadata almost always included a de-identified subject ID, COVID-19 status, age in years and sex. The material from the prospective study consisted of cDNA or gDNA derived from T cells, B-cell-depleted T cells, or PBMCs. The dataset comprised deeply sampled blood TCRbeta repertoires from subjects exposed to, actively infected with, or recovered from COVID-19. The repertoires were released in a freely available public database meant as a resource for research on the immune response to SARS-CoV-2.

Concerning this clone: What this receptor recognizes is not known. Base qualities were left out, and no much larger clone turns up one base away.

TCRbeta CDR3 regions were amplified from genomic DNA by means of the immunoSEQ Assay, a bias-controlled multiplex PCR. In the paper's pipeline: Within the assay, amplification of reference gene primers was used to estimate how many nucleated cells each sample contained. Sequence reads were collapsed and filtered to measure the absolute abundance of every unique TCRbeta CDR3 rearrangement. For each sample, productive Simpson clonality was calculated by taking the square root of Simpson's diversity index across productive rearrangements. Drawn from immuneACCESS, this table holds only the in-frame rearrangements with V and J called that TCRdb kept. Clones are partly lost; checked studies trace under half to an unresolved V gene and leave the rest unexplained. D and trimming come from the DNA, and the V and J calls and clone size come from that table. The sample table contains roughly 52,000 clones; only one count was recorded for roughly 82% of them. 20% to 25% of the sample is in the top ten clones.

Collaborating institutions collected whole blood in K2EDTA tubes following their own protocols. For TCRbeta analysis, collaborator samples were shipped as frozen whole blood, as isolated PBMCs, or as DNA extracted from either sample type. The paper as a whole reports these results and caveats: The amount of clinical and demographic metadata varied by source and participant and was provided uncurated.

For CDR1 and CDR2, the germline V gene (reference sequence) lists SGHNT and YYREEE. From V the trimming removes 2 bases and from J it removes 8 bases, while the gene matches leave 10 bases of the junction unaccounted for. There are 16 amino acids in the CDR3, from cysteine to phenylalanine inclusive. Only CDR3 DNA is held: 48 bases, read in frame from base 1. This TCR was recovered from a woman older than 75 with acute or convalescent COVID-19. The chain uses TRBV5-4 and TRBJ2-1, and TRBD2 matches 10 of the central bases. The sequenced sample consisted of peripheral blood. Here the CDR3 is given as CASSFPLAGATDEQFF. The DNA sequence is as follows: TGTGCCAGCAGCTTCCCGCTAGCGGGAGCCACCGATGAGCAGTTCTTC.